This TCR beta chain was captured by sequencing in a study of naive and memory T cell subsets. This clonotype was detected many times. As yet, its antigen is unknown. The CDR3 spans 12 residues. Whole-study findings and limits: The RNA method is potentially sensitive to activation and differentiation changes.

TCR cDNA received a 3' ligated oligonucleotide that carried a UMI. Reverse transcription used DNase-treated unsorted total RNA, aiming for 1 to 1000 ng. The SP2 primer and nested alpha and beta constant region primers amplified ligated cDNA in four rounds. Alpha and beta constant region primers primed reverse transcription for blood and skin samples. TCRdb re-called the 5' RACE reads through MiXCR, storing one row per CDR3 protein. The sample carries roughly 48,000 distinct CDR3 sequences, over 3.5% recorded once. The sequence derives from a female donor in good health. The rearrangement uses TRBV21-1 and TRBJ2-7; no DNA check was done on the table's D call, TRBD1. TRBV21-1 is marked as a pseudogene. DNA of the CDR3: TGTGCCCGAGACCGGGACCTCACAACGGGGTACTTC. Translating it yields CARDRDLTTGYF.